This passage covers 9 T cell receptor beta chains from one sample sequenced in a study of cytomegalovirus exposure and HLA in healthy donors. Only in-frame clones appear in the TCRdb table, and some are missing; sequencing was by immunoSEQ multiplex PCR. In the table there are about 58,000 clones, about nine tenths of which are singletons. Input material: PBMCs. Receptors were obtained from a man aged 18 to 29 in good health and CMV-seronegative.

The V call is TRBV6-1, the J call TRBJ2-2, with 9 bases fitting TRBD1. This CDR3 region has 15 residues. Trimming took 4 bases from V and 5 from J; bases not matched to a gene: 5. Germline CDR1 reads MNHNS; CDR2 reads SASEGT. CDR3 protein: CASSVETGGTGELFF. As DNA, the CDR3 is TGTGCCAGCAGTGTAGAGACAGGGGGTACCGGGGAGCTGTTTTTT.

The chain combines TRBV28 with TRBJ1-2; TRBD1 might be the D (5 bases). Germline V gene sequence: CDR1 MDHEN, CDR2 SYDVKM. The CDR3 covers 13 residues. V was cut by 4 bases and J by 6 bases, with 12 bases left in between. The CDR3 reads CASSWPGLDGYTF. CDR3 coding DNA: TGTGCCAGCAGTTGGCCGGGACTGGATGGCTACACCTTC.

V gene TRBV19 combines with J gene TRBJ2-6; 9 nucleotides line up with TRBD1. Germline CDR1 is LNHDA and CDR2 is SQIVND (reference sequence). V shed 4 bases, J shed 3 bases, and the junction held 4 bases outside the gene matches. CDR3 size: 16 residues. CDR3 region: CASSSRTGDGANVLTF. In nucleotides, the CDR3 is TGTGCCAGTAGTAGCCGGACAGGGGATGGGGCCAACGTCCTGACTTTC.

This clone has only one observation. The chain combines TRBV15 with TRBJ1-3, with 8 bases lining up with TRBD1. The CDR3 has 15 amino acids. Trimming at V came to 2 bases and at J to 2 bases, leaving 2 bases not matched to a gene. In germline, CDR1 is LNHNV, CDR2 YYDKDF (reference sequence). CDR3 bases: TGTGCCACCAGCAGACCGACAGGGGCTGGAAACACCATATATTTT. Amino acid sequence: CATSRPTGAGNTIYF.

The chain uses TRBV14 and TRBJ2-1; no reliable D call. Looked up from germline, CDR1 is SGHDN and CDR2 is FVKESK. Trimming stripped 2 bases from V and 8 bases from J, with 10 bases between. CDR3 length: 13 residues. The CDR3 sequence is CASSQSSSDEQFF. The CDR3 DNA reads TGTGCCAGCAGCCAATCTTCGTCGGATGAGCAGTTCTTC.

The V and J genes are TRBV30 and TRBJ2-6, with D possibly TRBD2 on 7 matching bases. Per the germline V gene, CDR1 is GTSNPN and CDR2 is SVGIG (reference sequence). This CDR3 has 16 residues. V dropped 1 base and J dropped 1 base, with 11 bases sitting between them. In DNA, the CDR3 is TGTGCCTGGAGTGGAGGGGGGGATTCTGGGGCCAACGTCCTGACTTTC. It translates to CAWSGGGDSGANVLTF.

The table lists this clone with a count of one. At one end, the junction sequence differs from germline, possibly due to a read error. The chain employs TRBV6-6 and TRBJ2-3; the D is unclear. Germline V gives CDR1 MNHNY, CDR2 SVGAGI (reference sequence). The CDR3 runs 13 residues. The CDR3 sequence is CASNYLSTDTQYF. The CDR3 DNA reads as TGTGCCAGCAATTACCTTAGCACAGATACGCAGTATTTT.

The V and J genes are TRBV28 and TRBJ2-7; TRBD2 matches at 11 bases. CDR3 size: 15 residues. CDR1 MDHEN and CDR2 SYDVKM come from the germline V gene. V was clipped by 6 bases and J by 1 base; unmatched bases: 5. The CDR3 reads CASSSRLAGSYEQYF. CDR3 DNA sequence: TGTGCCAGCAGCAGCCGACTAGCGGGGTCCTACGAGCAGTACTTC.

The V and J genes are TRBV6-6 and TRBJ2-7; 7 bases match TRBD1. The V gene's germline CDR1 is MNHNY and CDR2 SVGAGI (reference sequence). Trimming took 6 bases from V and 3 from J; bases not matched to a gene: 11. This CDR3 is built from 15 residues. CDR3 nucleotide sequence: TGTGCCAGCAGCACCCGGTCGGACAGGCACTACGAGCAGTACTTC. It codes for CASSTRSDRHYEQYF.